This T cell receptor (beta chain) emerged from a study of blood T cells in healthy people across ages (dated by TCRdb to the mid-2010s). In terms of the full investigation: In model experiments, template switching captured roughly one uniquely barcoded TCR beta cDNA molecule for every two T cells. Four age groups were formed from the donors: young (average approximately 15 years), middle-aged (approximately 41), aged (62) and long-lived (approximately 80). To avoid experimental bias, donors of different ages were randomly spread across the sequencing lanes. The study measured age-related changes in TCR beta repertoire diversity using deep sequencing normalized with unique cDNA molecular identifiers. The study analyzed two additional independent replicas of 1 million unique cDNA reads from the same blood draw for two donors, one aged 18 to 30 and one aged 80 or older.

The CDR3 covers 12 residues, taking in both the cysteine and the phenylalanine. Solely the CDR3 DNA is kept, with 36 bases framed from the first base. Via the germline V gene, CDR1 is MNHEY and CDR2 SVGEGT. V and J are truncated by 4 bases and 11 bases respectively, leaving an intervening sequence of 14 bases. What the study reported, not specific to this receptor: There was a strong correlation between observed TCR beta diversity and the percentage of naive T cells measured by flow cytometry. Compared with the aged group, the long-lived group had more naive CD4+ T cells, fewer expanded clones and increased TCR diversity, a pattern suggesting age selection. Estimates of total diversity based on one million sequenced T cells were regarded as lower bounds and as underestimates. As age increased, observed TCR beta diversity per million T cells dropped in a roughly linear way, and a significant reduction was already evident by age 40. Because the CMV infection status of the donors was unknown, age-related changes in expanded clonotypes may potentially have been confounded. Bulk unsorted PBMC profiling prevented conclusive comparison of naive and antigen-experienced compartments.

Turning to this clonotype: This receptor's antigen is unknown. No much larger clone is present one base from it, and per-base qualities are unavailable.

Library construction relied on 5' RACE. The instrument given in TCRdb is Illumina HiSeq 2500. A second roughly 6 to 11 cycle PCR used a sample-barcoded 5' primer and a J-beta primer mix. A template-switch 5' adaptor carrying 12 random nucleotides introduced a unique molecular identifier onto each TCR beta cDNA molecule. At least 2.5 million CDR3-containing paired-end reads were obtained from each sample. The Mint cDNA synthesis kit, primed by a TRBC-specific oligonucleotide, was used to synthesize first-strand cDNA from all RNA. Following uracil-DNA glycosylase treatment, all cDNA underwent a first 18-cycle PCR with the universal primers M1SS and BC2_uni_R. As for how the authors treated the data: Normalization of each sample was performed by random selection of 1 million high-quality reads, each carrying a distinct molecular identifier. Instead of being binned into consensus sequences, reads that shared molecular identifiers were thrown out. CDR3 identification, clonotype clustering and error correction used MiTCR with a Q25 quality threshold and the strictest error-elimination algorithm. A nonparametric unseen species model using Euler transformation provided a lower-bound estimate of total TCR beta diversity. TCRdb reworked the public reads: Q25 trimming with fastp, MiXCR clone assembly, productive beta chains retained. For every CDR3 protein sequence, its rows merge into one entry that carries the most common genes and DNA. TCRdb, not the original authors, processed these V and J calls. The sample table lists fewer than 700,000 distinct CDR3 sequences, 40% to 50% of them with a count of one. The ten top clones hold 30% of the sample.

The donors were some 39 Caucasian individuals from Russia, aged roughly 6 to 90 years, who were systemically healthy. Each donor gave about 11 milliliters of peripheral blood, drawn into EDTA-treated Vacutainer tubes. Ficoll-Paque density-gradient centrifugation was used to isolate PBMCs, with at least 6.5 million per sample. Total RNA, at least 6 micrograms per sample, was extracted from PBMCs with Trizol reagent. The percentages of naive CD45RAhigh/CD27high T cells were determined by flow cytometry on a PBMC aliquot from every donor. The sequenced sample consisted of blood. The chain is assembled from TRBV6-2 or TRBV6-3 and TRBJ2-5; the D gene assignment is ambiguous. This TCR was recovered from an older man in good health. The CDR3 corresponds to CASSSMGYEQYF. The bases are TGTGCCAGCAGTTCGATGGGGTATGAGCAGTACTTC.